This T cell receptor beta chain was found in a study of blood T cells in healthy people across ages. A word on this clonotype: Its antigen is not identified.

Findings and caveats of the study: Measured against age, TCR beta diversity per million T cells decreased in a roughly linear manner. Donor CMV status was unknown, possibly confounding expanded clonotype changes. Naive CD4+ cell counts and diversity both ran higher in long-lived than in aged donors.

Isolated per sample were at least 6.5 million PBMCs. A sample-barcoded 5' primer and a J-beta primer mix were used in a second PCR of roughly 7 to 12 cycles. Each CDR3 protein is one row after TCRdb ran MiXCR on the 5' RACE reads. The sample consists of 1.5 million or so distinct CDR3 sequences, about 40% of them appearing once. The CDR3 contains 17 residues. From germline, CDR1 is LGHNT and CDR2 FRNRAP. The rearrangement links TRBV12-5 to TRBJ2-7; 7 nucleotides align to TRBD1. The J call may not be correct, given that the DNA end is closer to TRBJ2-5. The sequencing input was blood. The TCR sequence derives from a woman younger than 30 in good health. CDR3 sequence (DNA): TGTGCTAGTGGTTTGACCCACGACAGGGCAAATGGCGAGACCCAGTACTTC. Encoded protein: CASGLTHDRANGETQYF.